Presented here are 6 T cell receptor beta chains from one specimen sequenced in a study of T cells after yellow fever vaccination. Using its own MiXCR run on the 5' RACE reads, TCRdb lists one record per CDR3 protein. Found here are about 360,000 distinct CDR3 sequences, 6.2% of them singletons; the top ten hold around 16%. The specimen was PBMCs, collected 5 days after the yellow fever booster vaccination. The receptors here all came from a young man who received the YFV17D yellow fever vaccine.

The CDR3 here is CASSLLGRSGALAKNIQYF. In DNA form, the CDR3 reads TGTGCCAGCAGCTTACTAGGAAGATCTGGGGCGTTAGCCAAAAACATTCAGTACTTC. V usage is TRBV5-6 and J usage is TRBJ2-4; either TRBD1 or TRBD2 may supply D (5 bases each). V shed 2 bases and J shed 0 bases, with 21 bases lying between them. Germline V CDR1 and CDR2: SGHDT, YYEEEE. The CDR3 runs 19 residues. The whole variable domain, filled in from reference TRBV5-6 and TRBJ2-4, reads DAGVTQSPTHLIKTRGQQVTLRCSPKSGHDTVSWYQQALGQGPQFIFQYYEEEERQRGNFPDRFSGHQFPNYSSELNVNALLLGDSALYLCASSLLGRSGALAKNIQYFGAGTRLSVL.

This clonotype was detected ten times or more. The chain couples TRBV5-1 to TRBJ2-7, with no clear D. This CDR3 spans 15 amino acids. Germline V gene lookup returns CDR1 SGHRS and CDR2 YFSETQ. V was pared by 3 bases and J by 0 bases, with 13 bases between. The DNA of the CDR3 is TGCGCCAGCAGCTCGGCCCTCGGTGGCTCCTACGAGCAGTACTTC. Its translation is CASSSALGGSYEQYF.

This clonotype was seen at least ten times. The CDR3 DNA sequence: TGCGCCAGCTATAGTAGCGGGAGTACAGATACGCAGTATTTT. Translation gives CASYSSGSTDTQYF. This rearrangement joins TRBV10-2 to TRBJ2-3; 9 nucleotides agree with TRBD2. The CDR3 contains 14 residues. J lost 3 bases, V lost 8 bases, and 6 bases had no gene match. The germline V gene has CDR1 WSHSY and CDR2 SAAADI.

This sequence joins TRBV7-2 and TRBJ1-4; D uncertain. V was shortened by 0 bases and J by 0 bases, with 11 bases between the two germline ends. The CDR3 covers 17 residues. Per the germline V gene, CDR1 is SGHTA and CDR2 is FQGNSA. CDR3: CASSLASVVTTNEKLFF. The CDR3, as DNA: TGTGCCAGCAGCTTAGCTTCAGTAGTCACAACTAATGAAAAACTGTTTTTT.

At least ten counts were recorded for this clonotype. The chain is built from TRBV5-1 and TRBJ2-7; 9 bases are shared with TRBD1. The V gene end was trimmed by 9 bases and the J gene end by 6 bases; junction bases not matched to a gene: 7. This CDR3 is built from 12 residues. Germline-derived CDR1 and CDR2 are SGHRS and YFSETQ. The CDR3 nucleotides read TGCGCCAACGGGACAGGGATCAGCGAGCAGTACTTC. It codes for CANGTGISEQYF.

The J gene is TRBJ1-1, the V gene TRBV12-3 or TRBV12-4; 7 nucleotides match TRBD1. CDR3 size: 13 residues. Trimming removed 4 bases from V and 6 bases from J; junction bases left unmatched: 5. The CDR3 here is CASSSSGTAEAFF. The CDR3 DNA follows: TGTGCCAGCAGTTCTTCTGGGACAGCTGAAGCTTTCTTT.